What follows is one T cell receptor beta chain and its context. What it recognizes is unknown. TCRdb's table, derived via immunoSEQ multiplex PCR, lists solely in-frame clones and lacks some. The data show some 39,000 clones, with roughly 77% seen just once and about 37% held by the top ten. This entry is derived from a study of T cells in localized non-small cell lung cancer. Points from the study as a whole: A denser population of T cells in blood accompanied longer overall survival. Heterogeneity stays possible, as sequencing covered only one tumor region. Of the tissues analyzed, uninvolved adjacent lung showed maximal T cell clonality, greater than tumor.

Germline CDR1 reads SGHNT; CDR2 reads YYREEE (reference sequence). This CDR3 comprises 16 residues. V was pared by 3 bases and J by 4 bases, with 17 bases between. This specimen was PBMCs, taken before any cancer treatment. This chain connects TRBV5-4 to TRBJ1-3; tentatively, D is TRBD1 (6 bases). The TCR sequence derives from a woman aged 35 to 70 with stage II squamous cell lung carcinoma. Here the CDR3 reads CASSSQGGQVGNTIYF. In DNA, the CDR3 is TGTGCCAGCAGCTCACAGGGAGGTCAAGTAGGAAACACCATATATTTT. The full variable domain, with the rest looked up from reference TRBV5-4 and TRBJ1-3, is ETGVTQSPTHLIKTRGQQVTLRCSSQSGHNTVSWYQQALGQGPQFIFQYYREEENGRGNFPPRFSGLQFPNYSSELNVNALELDDSALYLCASSSQGGQVGNTIYFGEGSWLTVV.